Shown below are 9 T cell receptor beta chains from a single sample sequenced in a study of T cell responses to AZD1222 COVID-19 vaccine. Profiling relied on immunoSEQ multiplex PCR, and the TCRdb table lists in-frame clones only, not all of them. The sample lists approximately 94,000 clones; nearly 95% were seen once. The sample consisted of peripheral blood, taken on day 0 of AZD1222 vaccination. These TCRs come from an adult in good health.

This chain uses TRBV5-4 with TRBJ2-3; 9 nucleotides align to TRBD1. The germline CDR1 and CDR2 sequences are SGHNT and YYREEE (reference sequence). After removal of 5 bases from V and 1 base from J, the junction contained 2 bases not matched to a gene. This CDR3 spans 14 amino acids. The chain's CDR3 is CASRRDRGTDTQYF. The CDR3 nucleotides are TGTGCCAGCAGGCGGGACAGGGGCACAGATACGCAGTATTTT.

The V and J genes are TRBV11-2 and TRBJ2-1, with 9 positions matching TRBD1. J gave up 6 bases and V 5 bases, and 8 bases lay outside the gene matches. There are 15 residues in the CDR3. From germline, CDR1 is SGHAT and CDR2 FQNNGV. The CDR3 DNA reads TGTGCCAGCAGCCCAGGGACAGGGAGATTCAATGAGCAGTTCTTC. This encodes CASSPGTGRFNEQFF.

This sequence joins TRBV5-1 and TRBJ2-3; 16 bases align to TRBD2. After removal of 4 bases from V and 5 bases from J, the junction contained 10 bases not matched to a gene. This CDR3 has 18 residues. The germline CDR1 and CDR2 sequences are SGHRS and YFSETQ. The CDR3 DNA is TGCGCCAGCAGCCCATTCCCGGGACTAGCGGGAGGGTTAGATACGCAGTATTTT. Its translation: CASSPFPGLAGGLDTQYF.

The chain links TRBV18 to TRBJ1-1; tentatively, D is TRBD1 (6 bases). Deletions cut 0 bases from V and 6 bases from J, with 14 bases between. Germline-derived CDR1 and CDR2 are KGHSH and LQKENI. CDR3 length equals 15 residues. CDR3 sequence reads: CASSPPSQGWAEAFF. DNA for the CDR3: TGTGCCAGCTCACCACCGAGTCAGGGGTGGGCTGAAGCTTTCTTT.

The CDR3 DNA sequence: TGTGCCAGCAGTTTAGCGACAGGGACCGGAAACATTCAGTACTTC. This codes for CASSLATGTGNIQYF. The chain employs TRBV28 and TRBJ2-4; 7 bases match TRBD1. The junction had 7 bases not matched to a gene; V was cut back by 2 bases and J by 6 bases. Germline V gives CDR1 MDHEN, CDR2 SYDVKM. The CDR3 spans 15 residues.

V usage is TRBV6-5 and J usage is TRBJ2-7; the match to TRBD2 covers 11 bases. The CDR3 totals 14 residues. Germline-derived CDR1 and CDR2 are MNHEY and SVGAGI. V shed 6 bases and J 5 bases; nucleotides not matched to a gene: 6. The CDR3 DNA is TGTGCCAGCAGCCCGACTAGCGGGATAAACGAGCAGTACTTC. Protein product: CASSPTSGINEQYF.

This rearrangement joins TRBV6-5 to TRBJ2-2; 9 bases match TRBD1. Germline assignment: CDR1 MNHEY and CDR2 SVGAGI. Unmatched junction bases numbered 3, after V lost 7 bases and J lost 3 bases. The CDR3 has 14 amino acids. The CDR3 reads CASKGQGDTGELFF. CDR3 nucleotide sequence: TGTGCCAGCAAGGGACAGGGAGACACCGGGGAGCTGTTTTTT.

DNA of the CDR3: TGTGCCATCAGTGCGACACAGGGCAGGGGGGAGACCCAGTACTTC. Its translation: CAISATQGRGETQYF. The rearrangement joins TRBV10-3 to TRBJ2-5, with 7 bases matching TRBD1. V lost 4 bases, J lost 5 bases, and 10 bases stayed unmatched. The CDR3 loop spans 15 amino acids. The germline V gene has CDR1 ENHRY and CDR2 SYGVKD.

The V call is TRBV7-8, the J call TRBJ2-7; D ambiguous. Germline V lookup: CDR1 SGHVS, CDR2 FQNEAQ. V lost 1 base and J lost 1, with 5 bases in between. The CDR3 sequence is 13 residues long. In DNA, the CDR3 is TGTGCCAGCAGCTTAGGCAGGTCCTACGAGCAGTACTTC. This encodes CASSLGRSYEQYF.